Following are 23 T cell receptor beta chains from one sample sequenced in a study of immune characterization of retroperitoneal liposarcoma. From the PCR reads, TCRdb called clonotypes with MiXCR, one entry per CDR3 protein. The sample lists about 9,500 distinct CDR3 sequences; about 30% were seen once. The material sequenced was tumor tissue. These receptors all come from a male donor with retroperitoneal liposarcoma.

J is TRBJ1-1 and V is TRBV12-3 or TRBV12-4; D unresolved. This CDR3 comprises 11 residues. Trimming left V 11 bases short and J 3 bases short, with 10 bases between. As DNA, the CDR3 is TGTGCCCTGGGTTCGTACACTGAAGCTTTCTTT. Its protein product is CALGSYTEAFF.

This clonotype occurred many times. The CDR3 loop reads CASSLAQGEQFF. The CDR3 nucleotides read TGTGCCAGCAGCTTAGCGCAGGGTGAGCAGTTCTTC. The V and J genes are TRBV7-2 and TRBJ2-1; weak D call: TRBD1 (5 bases). The CDR3 sequence is 12 residues long. The germline V gene encodes CDR1 SGHTA and CDR2 FQGNSA. Trimming pared 0 bases from V and 9 bases from J, leaving 6 bases between.

V usage is TRBV6-1 and J usage is TRBJ2-1; the match to TRBD1 covers 7 bases. The tail of the sequence fits TRBJ2-7 better, so the J call may be wrong. CDR1 and CDR2 from the germline V gene are MNHNS and SASEGT. This CDR3 region has 14 residues. CDR3 sequence (DNA): TGTGCCAGCAGCCCCGACAGGGCTCCGTACGAGCAGTACTTC. It specifies CASSPDRAPYEQYF.

This clonotype turned up a few times. J is TRBJ2-5 and V is TRBV12-3 or TRBV12-4; TRBD2 matches at 9 bases. The DNA end is a closer match to TRBJ2-1, so the J assignment may be wrong. This CDR3 has 14 residues. CDR3: CASSRTSADYEQFF. The CDR3 DNA is TGTGCCAGCAGTCGGACTAGCGCGGACTACGAGCAGTTCTTC.

This clonotype showed up just a few times. This rearrangement joins TRBV7-8 to TRBJ1-4; a weak D match, TRBD1 (5 bases). V was cut by 5 bases and J by 7 bases, with 20 bases left in between. The germline V gene encodes CDR1 SGHVS and CDR2 FQNEAQ. This CDR3 is built from 16 residues. This CDR3 is CASSPYVQGSGEKLFF. CDR3 nucleotide sequence: TGTGCCAGCAGCCCGTACGTCCAGGGCTCGGGTGAAAAACTGTTTTTT.

This clonotype occurred a few times. CDR3 sequence reads: CASSSQGSLGYNEQYF. The CDR3 DNA reads TGTGCCAGCAGTTCCCAGGGGTCTTTAGGGTACAATGAGCAGTACTTC. This chain links TRBV12-3 or TRBV12-4 with TRBJ2-1; maybe TRBD1 (6 bases). The better agreement between TRBJ2-7 and the DNA end casts doubt on the J call. This CDR3 has 16 residues.

This clonotype was found many times. The rearrangement links TRBV6-1 to TRBJ2-1; 11 bases fit TRBD2. From germline, CDR1 is MNHNS and CDR2 SASEGT. V lost 4 bases to trimming and J lost 10 bases; unmatched junction nucleotides: 9. The CDR3 totals 15 residues. CDR3 region: CASSGLTSGNYEQFF. CDR3 nucleotide sequence: TGTGCCAGCAGTGGGCTGACTAGCGGGAACTACGAGCAGTTCTTC.

This clonotype was counted between two and nine times. V is TRBV6-1 and J is TRBJ2-2; 8 bases line up with TRBD1. Germline values: CDR1 MNHNS, CDR2 SASEGT. The CDR3 sequence is 13 residues long. V trimming: 6 bases; J trimming: 3 bases; junction bases outside the gene matches: 0. The CDR3 sequence is CASRQGDTGELFF. CDR3 coding DNA: TGTGCCAGCAGACAGGGGGACACCGGGGAGCTGTTTTTT.

The rearrangement links TRBV7-6 to TRBJ2-1; D may match TRBD1 or TRBD2 (7 bases each). The end of the DNA is better explained by TRBJ2-7, so the J call may be wrong. The CDR3 is 17 residues long. Per germline, CDR1 SGHVS and CDR2 FNYEAQ. The DNA for the CDR3 is TGTGCCAGCAGATCTAACCAGGGGGGGCGGGGAACCTACGAGCAGTACTTC. Its protein is CASRSNQGGRGTYEQYF.

This clonotype is medium-sized (0.01 to 0.1%) by share. The chain recombines TRBV6-1 with TRBJ2-1; 8 bases line up with TRBD1. The end of the DNA fits TRBJ2-7 better, so the J call may be wrong. The length of the CDR3 is 16 residues. CDR1 and CDR2 from the germline V gene are MNHNS and SASEGT. The CDR3: CASSPRTGFSSYEQYF. CDR3 coding DNA: TGTGCCAGCAGTCCCCGGACAGGGTTTAGCTCCTACGAGCAGTACTTC.

Written as DNA, the CDR3 is TGTGCCAGCAGCTTGGAAGCCCCGGACGAGCAGTACTTC. It specifies CASSLEAPDEQYF. The chain combines TRBV11-3 with TRBJ2-5; no clear D gene. Near its end, the DNA agrees better with TRBJ2-7, so the J call may be wrong. There are 13 residues in the CDR3. In germline, CDR1 is SGHNT, CDR2 YENEEA.

This clonotype was observed at least ten times. The rearrangement joins TRBV7-2 to TRBJ1-1; the D gene is possibly TRBD1 (6 bases). Trimming shortened V by 5 bases and J by 1 base, and 8 bases separated the two germline ends. CDR3 length: 13 amino acids. Looked up from germline, CDR1 is SGHTA and CDR2 is FQGNSA. The CDR3 nucleotides are TGTGCCAGCAGCCAGGGACAGAACACTGAAGCTTTCTTT. Its protein product is CASSQGQNTEAFF.

This clonotype was seen repeatedly, ten times or more. This chain links TRBV6-6 with TRBJ2-1; D is unclear. Germline loops: CDR1 MNHNY, CDR2 SVGAGI (reference sequence). The CDR3 has 17 amino acids. The V end was cut by 0 bases, the J end by 10 bases, with 22 bases between. The CDR3 loop is CASSYSTQTQILAEQFF. CDR3 DNA: TGTGCCAGCAGTTACTCGACACAGACTCAAATCCTGGCCGAGCAGTTCTTC.

Only a few counts were recorded for this clonotype. The CDR3 region is CASSEQPPAGGSYNEQFF. CDR3 coding DNA: TGTGCCAGCAGTGAACAACCTCCAGCGGGGGGCTCCTACAATGAGCAGTTCTTC. The chain joins TRBV6-1 to TRBJ2-1; 9 positions agree with TRBD2. Germline V lookup: CDR1 MNHNS, CDR2 SASEGT. The CDR3 loop spans 18 amino acids. The trim removed 2 bases at V and 0 bases at J, leaving 8 bases unmatched.

This clonotype came up a few times. This sequence joins TRBV7-3 and TRBJ2-3; D is undetermined. The germline V gene encodes CDR1 SGHTA and CDR2 FQGTGA. V lost 4 bases to trimming and J lost 2 bases, with 10 bases between them. CDR3 length: 14 residues. The CDR3 here is CASSWLGPTDTQYF. In nucleotides, the CDR3 is TGTGCCAGCAGCTGGCTAGGCCCCACAGATACGCAGTATTTT.

The rearrangement links TRBV7-3 to TRBJ2-4, with TRBD1 identical over 9 bases. The J call is doubtful: the DNA matches TRBJ2-5 better. In germline, CDR1 is SGHTA, CDR2 FQGTGA. The CDR3 has 14 residues. CDR3 bases: TGTGCCAGCAGCCGGACAGGGGCCGAAGAGACCCAGTACTTC. Translation: CASSRTGAEETQYF.

This clonotype was counted many times. This sequence joins TRBV6-1 and TRBJ2-3; a possible D gene is TRBD2 (5 bases). The germline V gene encodes CDR1 MNHNS and CDR2 SASEGT. The V end lost 5 bases, the J end lost 3 bases, and 12 bases lay between the germline ends. CDR3 length: 14 amino acids. CDR3 loop: CASSTSRGTDTQYF. DNA of the CDR3: TGTGCCAGCAGTACCTCACGGGGAACAGATACGCAGTATTTT.

This chain connects TRBV7-2 to TRBJ2-3; 16 positions match TRBD2. V lost 4 bases and J lost 9; bases outside the gene matches: 10. CDR1 and CDR2 (germline): SGHTA, FQGNSA. The CDR3 spans 17 residues. The DNA of the CDR3 is TGTGCCAGCAGCTCCCGTGGGACTAGCGGGGGGGGAGACACGCAGTATTTT. Protein: CASSSRGTSGGGDTQYF.

This clonotype was recorded many times. This chain links TRBV12-3 or TRBV12-4 with TRBJ2-5; TRBD2 aligns across 11 bases. The CDR3 is 15 amino acids. Trimming cost V 2 bases and J 4 bases; bases outside gene matches: 3. The CDR3 DNA sequence: TGTGCCAGCAGTTTACAGCTAGCGGGAGGAGAGACCCAGTACTTC. Translating it yields CASSLQLAGGETQYF.

This clonotype has only a few counts. V gene TRBV6-2 or TRBV6-3 combines with J gene TRBJ2-1, with D perhaps matching TRBD2 (6 bases). The V end lost 5 bases, the J end lost 13 bases, and 12 bases lay between the germline ends. The germline V gene has CDR1 MNHEY and CDR2 SVGEGT. The CDR3 runs 11 residues. The DNA for the CDR3 is TGTGCCAGCAGTAGCCGGGAGACCCAGTTCTTC. It translates to CASSSRETQFF.

The V and J genes are TRBV6-5 and TRBJ2-3, with D possibly matching TRBD2 (5 bases). CDR3 length: 14 residues. The V gene lost 0 bases and the J gene lost 1 base, with 5 bases spanning the gap. Germline V gene data show CDR1 as MNHEY and CDR2 as SVGAGI. The CDR3 loop is CASSYSRGTDTQYF. In DNA, the CDR3 is TGTGCCAGCAGTTACTCGCGGGGCACAGATACGCAGTATTTT.

CDR3 in amino acids: CASSLALNYGYTF. As DNA, the CDR3 is TGTGCCAGCAGTTTGGCCTTGAACTATGGCTACACCTTC. This chain links TRBV27 with TRBJ1-2; no firm D call. Germline V lookup: CDR1 MNHEY, CDR2 SMNVEV (reference sequence). With 3 bases removed from V and 2 bases from J, the gap between germline ends came to 7 bases. The CDR3 is 13 residues long.

This clonotype is classed as medium-sized. CDR3 DNA: TGTGCCAGCAGCTTAGAGGATTGGCGGGGGACCCAGTTCTTC. Amino acids: CASSLEDWRGTQFF. The V and J genes are TRBV7-2 and TRBJ2-1; 7 nucleotides match TRBD2. The CDR3 length is 14 residues. Germline CDR1 is SGHTA and CDR2 is FQGNSA. V lost 1 base, J lost 13 bases, and 10 bases stayed unmatched.